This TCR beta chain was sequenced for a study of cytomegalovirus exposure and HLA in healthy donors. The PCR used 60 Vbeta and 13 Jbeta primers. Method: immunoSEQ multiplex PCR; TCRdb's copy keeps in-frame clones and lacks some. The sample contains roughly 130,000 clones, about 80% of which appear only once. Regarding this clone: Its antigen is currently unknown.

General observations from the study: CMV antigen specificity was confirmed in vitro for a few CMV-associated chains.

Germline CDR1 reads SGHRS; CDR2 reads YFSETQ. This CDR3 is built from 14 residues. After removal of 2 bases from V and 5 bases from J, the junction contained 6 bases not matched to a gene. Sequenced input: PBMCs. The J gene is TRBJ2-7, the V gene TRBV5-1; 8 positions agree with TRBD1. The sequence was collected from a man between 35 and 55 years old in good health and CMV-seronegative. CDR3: CASSLTGGINEQYF. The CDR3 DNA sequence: TGCGCCAGCAGCTTAACAGGGGGTATCAACGAGCAGTACTTC.